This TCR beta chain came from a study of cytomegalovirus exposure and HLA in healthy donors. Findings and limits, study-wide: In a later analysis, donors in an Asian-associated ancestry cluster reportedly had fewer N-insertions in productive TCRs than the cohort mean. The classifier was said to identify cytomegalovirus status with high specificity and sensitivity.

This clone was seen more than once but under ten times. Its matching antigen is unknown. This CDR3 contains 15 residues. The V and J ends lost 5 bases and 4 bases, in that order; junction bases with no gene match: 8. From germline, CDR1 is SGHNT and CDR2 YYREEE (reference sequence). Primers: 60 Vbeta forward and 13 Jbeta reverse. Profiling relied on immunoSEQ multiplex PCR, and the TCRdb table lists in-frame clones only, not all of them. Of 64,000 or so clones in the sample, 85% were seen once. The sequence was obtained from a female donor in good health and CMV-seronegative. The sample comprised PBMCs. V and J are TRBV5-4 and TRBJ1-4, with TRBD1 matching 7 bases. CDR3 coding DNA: TGTGCCAGCAGTGTGATGGGGACAGATAATGAAAAACTGTTTTTT. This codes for CASSVMGTDNEKLFF.